These T cell receptor beta chains were read from a single sample in a study of lymphopenia after photon versus proton radiotherapy. Profiled with immunoSEQ multiplex PCR; TCRdb holds only in-frame clones, not every one. In the table there are fewer than 20,000 clones, about 92% of which are singletons. Sample: peripheral blood, taken from a patient treated with photon-based radiotherapy. The origin of the receptors is a woman in her thirties or forties with cholangiocarcinoma. The CDR3 runs from the conserved cysteine through the conserved F or W. Each record gives: J gene, clone size, D gene, V gene, CDR3 DNA, CDR3 protein. The D gene is left open where the match is weak. Clone size is not always given. Where it is, it says once, few, many or a class for expanded clones.

>TRBJ2-5|once|TRBD2|TRBV27
TGTGCCAGCAGGCCCCCTCCGACTAGCGGGGGACGCTATGCGCAAGAGACCCAGTACTTC
CASRPPPTSGGRYAQETQYF
>TRBJ2-1|.|.|TRBV11-3
TGTGCCAGCAGCCCATCGGCAGTCAACTACAATGAGCAGTTCTTC
CASSPSAVNYNEQFF
>TRBJ2-1|.|TRBD2|TRBV4-1
TGCGCCAGCAGCCAAGATACAATATGGACTAGCGGGAGTTACTACAATGAGCAGTTCTTC
CASSQDTIWTSGSYYNEQFF
>TRBJ2-5|.|TRBD2|TRBV7-2
TGTGCCAGCAGCTTAGTAGGAGTGGGGAGGGTCCAAGAGACCCAGTACTTC
CASSLVGVGRVQETQYF
>TRBJ1-6|.|.|TRBV28
TGTGCCAGCAGTCCGGGGGGTGACAATTCACCCCTCCACTTT
CASSPGGDNSPLHF
>TRBJ2-7|few|.|TRBV28
TGTGCCAGCAGTTTTCTTGACAGGCACGAGCAGTACTTC
CASSFLDRHEQYF
>TRBJ1-1|.|.|TRBV19
TGTGCCAGTAGTCTAGGGGCCACTTTTCCTTTGAACACTGAAGCTTTCTTT
CASSLGATFPLNTEAFF
>TRBJ1-1|.|TRBD1|TRBV5-1
TGCGCCAGCAGCGAGGACAGGGTCGGGGGTGTCTTCTTT
CASSEDRVGGVFF
>TRBJ2-7|.|.|TRBV18
TGTGCCAGCTCACCGACTACGTCCTACGAGCAGTACTTC
CASSPTTSYEQYF
>TRBJ2-1|.|TRBD1|TRBV7-9
TGTGCCAGCAGCTTATCGGGACAGGGTAACAATGAGCAGTTCTTC
CASSLSGQGNNEQFF
>TRBJ2-7|.|.|TRBV10-1
TGCGCCAGCAGTCCCTGGGGCTCCTACGAGCAGTACTTC
CASSPWGSYEQYF
>TRBJ1-1|.|.|TRBV30
TGTGCCTGGAGTGTTGGCCAGGGAGGAACTGAAGCTTTCTTT
CAWSVGQGGTEAFF
>TRBJ2-7|.|.|TRBV11-2
TGTGCCAGCAGCTTAGAGTCGCCATACCGTTTCTCCGAGCAGTACTTC
CASSLESPYRFSEQYF
>TRBJ2-2|.|.|TRBV9
TGTGCCAGCAGCGTAGCCCACACGAACACCGGGGAGCTGTTTTTT
CASSVAHTNTGELFF
>TRBJ1-1|.|.|TRBV7-2
TGTGCCAGCAGCTTATCTCTGACGGGGAACACTGAAGCTTTCTTT
CASSLSLTGNTEAFF
>TRBJ2-4|.|.|TRBV19
TGTGCCAGTAGTATGTGGGGGGAGGCCAAAAACATTCAGTACTTC
CASSMWGEAKNIQYF
>TRBJ2-1|.|TRBD2|TRBV12-5
TGTGCTAGTGGTTGGGTCCCAACTAGCGGGGGATCTAGCTCCTACAATGAGCAGTTCTTC
CASGWVPTSGGSSSYNEQFF
>TRBJ2-3|.|.|TRBV11-2
TGTGCCAGCAGCTTAGATCAGCGGGGCACAGATACGCAGTATTTT
CASSLDQRGTDTQYF
>TRBJ1-2|.|.|TRBV28
TGTGCCAGTTTTGGGAGCAGCACCGTCTATGGCTACACCTTC
CASFGSSTVYGYTF
>TRBJ2-6|.|TRBD2|TRBV5-1
TGCGCCAGCAGCTCCCGGGGGGCTGGGGCCAACGTCCTGACTTTC
CASSSRGAGANVLTF
>TRBJ2-1|.|.|TRBV11-2
TGTGCCAGCAGGGACAGCCGGGGGATCAATGAGCAGTTCTTC
CASRDSRGINEQFF
>TRBJ1-1|.|.|TRBV5-1
TGCGCCAGCAGCAGTTCCGGGGGCACTGAAGCTTTCTTT
CASSSSGGTEAFF
>TRBJ1-2|.|.|TRBV6-1
TGTGCCAGCAGTGAAAGGGGGGATGGCTACACCTTC
CASSERGDGYTF
>TRBJ1-2|.|.|TRBV4-1
TGCGCCAGCAGCCAAGTTGGGCAATCCGACTATGGCTACACCTTC
CASSQVGQSDYGYTF
>TRBJ2-7|.|.|TRBV25-1
TGTGCCAGCAGTGTAGTATACGAGCAGTACTTC
CASSVVYEQYF
>TRBJ1-2|.|TRBD1|TRBV18
TGTGCCAGCTCACCAGGGACAGGGGGCGCTTTTACGGGTGGCTACACCTTC
CASSPGTGGAFTGGYTF
>TRBJ2-1|.|.|TRBV10-2
TGCGCCACCACCCGATCCCCCTTAAGCTCCTACAATGAGCAGTTCTTC
CATTRSPLSSYNEQFF
>TRBJ2-3|.|TRBD1|TRBV7-7
TGTGCTGTTACCAGGGGGACCACAGATACGCAGTATTTT
CAVTRGTTDTQYF
>TRBJ1-2|.|.|TRBV6-5
TGTGCCAGCAGTCATTCTCCCAGGGAAGGCTACACCTTC
CASSHSPREGYTF
>TRBJ2-5|.|.|TRBV7-8
TGTGCCAGCAGCTTCGGACCAGCTCTGGGGCAAGAGACCCAGTACTTC
CASSFGPALGQETQYF
>TRBJ2-2|few|.|TRBV14
TGTGCCAGCAGCCCTTATTACGGGGACTCCCGAGGCGGGGAGCTGTTTTTT
CASSPYYGDSRGGELFF
>TRBJ1-3|.|.|TRBV9
TGTGCCAGCAGCACCACGGGGGGTGGAAACACCATATATTTT
CASSTTGGGNTIYF
>TRBJ1-2|.|.|TRBV28
TGTGCCAGCAGTTCTACCGTAAGGGGCTACACCTTC
CASSSTVRGYTF
>TRBJ2-1|.|.|TRBV29-1
TGCAGCCACTCGGGTGAGGCTCAGGGATACAATGAGCAGTTCTTC
CSHSGEAQGYNEQFF
>TRBJ1-1|once|.|TRBV4-1
TGCGCCAGCAGCCAGAGTGCAAACACTGAAGCTTTCTTT
CASSQSANTEAFF
>TRBJ1-6|.|.|TRBV27
TGTGCCAGCAGCCTCGGCGGGGGGAATTCACCCCTCCACTTT
CASSLGGGNSPLHF
>TRBJ1-1|few|TRBD1|TRBV6-1
TGTGCCAGCAGTGCCGCGGGGACAGCTGGGATTAACACTGAAGCTTTCTTT
CASSAAGTAGINTEAFF
>TRBJ2-5|.|.|TRBV11-1
TGTGCCAGCAGCTTAGAGGCTAGACAAGAGACCCAGTACTTC
CASSLEARQETQYF
>TRBJ2-2|.|.|TRBV19
TGTGCCAGCAGCTACAGGGGGGGTAACACCGGGGAGCTGTTTTTT
CASSYRGGNTGELFF
>TRBJ2-1|.|TRBD2|TRBV14
TGTGCCAGCCGGCGGGGGGGCGGGTACAATGAGCAGTTCTTC
CASRRGGGYNEQFF
>TRBJ2-3|.|.|TRBV5-1
TGCGCCAGCAGCTTGGGAATACCGGGAATCCGGGGGTTTTCGTCGGATACGCAGTATTTT
CASSLGIPGIRGFSSDTQYF
>TRBJ1-2|.|.|TRBV9
TGTGCCAGCAGCGGACGCAGGGTAGCAGGTTTTGGCTACACCTTC
CASSGRRVAGFGYTF
>TRBJ1-2|once|.|TRBV11-2
TGTGCCAGCAGCCCAGCGGGGAACACCTATGGCTACACCTTC
CASSPAGNTYGYTF
>TRBJ2-7|.|TRBD1|TRBV5-6
TGTGCCAGCAGCCTGGACAGGGCTGGGTACGAGCAGTACTTC
CASSLDRAGYEQYF
>TRBJ2-1|once|.|TRBV28
TGTGCCAGCAGACTCCCACCAACTACATCCCCGGGACCCAAGAACAATGAGCAGTTCTTC
CASRLPPTTSPGPKNNEQFF
>TRBJ2-7|.|.|TRBV6-1
TGTGCCAGCAGGTCCCGGGACACGGCCTACGAGCAGTACTTC
CASRSRDTAYEQYF